The entry below gives a single TCR beta chain sequence along with its context. Its antigen remains unidentified. The data are from a study of cytomegalovirus exposure and HLA in healthy donors. Study-wide results and limits: A later analysis found common viral pathogens apparently linked to several of the most significant clusters. It was reported in a later analysis that an Asian-associated ancestry cluster showed fewer N-insertions than the 666-donor mean. Some TCR beta chains (roughly 150 of them) were listed as cytomegalovirus-associated.

Primers: 60 Vbeta forward and 13 Jbeta reverse. Assay used: immunoSEQ multiplex PCR; TCRdb lists only in-frame clones, some missing. Among 160,000 or so clones listed, 65% to 85% were seen once. J lost 6 bases, V lost 4 bases, and 4 bases had no gene match. The CDR3 is 15 amino acids. Per germline, CDR1 KGHSH and CDR2 LQKENI. The sequence came from a man aged 55 to 70 in good health and CMV-seronegative. The genes are TRBV18 and TRBJ1-5; 12 bases agree with TRBD1. Sequencing was done on a sample of PBMCs. The CDR3 sequence: CASSQGTGGFQPQHF. Here the CDR3 DNA reads TGTGCCAGCTCACAGGGGACAGGGGGCTTTCAGCCCCAGCATTTT. The full variable domain, its missing parts supplied by reference TRBV18 and TRBJ1-5, is NAGVMQNPRHLVRRRGQEARLRCSPMKGHSHVYWYRQLPEEGLKFMVYLQKENIIDESGMPKERFSAEFPKEGPSILRIQQVVRGDSAAYFCASSQGTGGFQPQHFGDGTRLSIL.